These 8 T cell receptor beta chains came from one sample sequenced in a study of cytomegalovirus exposure and HLA in healthy donors. 13 Jbeta primers and 60 Vbeta primers were used for the PCR. Clones were read by immunoSEQ multiplex PCR, and TCRdb kept only the in-frame ones, dropping some. The data show approximately 100,000 clones, 76% seen once. Sequencing was carried out using PBMCs. These receptor sequences come from a woman aged 40 to 49 in good health and CMV-seropositive.

This rearrangement joins TRBV2 to TRBJ1-4, with 8 bases identical to TRBD1. The CDR3 is 17 amino acids. With 7 bases clipped from V and 1 base from J, the junction kept 11 bases outside the gene matches. Germline CDR1 SNHLY, CDR2 FYNNEI. CDR3 coding DNA: TGTGCCAGCACAAGAGACAGGGGAACATTAACTAATGAAAAACTGTTTTTT. This encodes CASTRDRGTLTNEKLFF.

The chain couples TRBV6-1 to TRBJ1-2; tentative D call: TRBD1 (5 bases). The CDR3 consists of 16 residues. The V end was cut by 2 bases, the J end by 0 bases, with 13 bases between. Per germline, CDR1 MNHNS and CDR2 SASEGT. Here the CDR3 DNA reads TGTGCCAGCAGTGAAAGTGGGGCGAGAGCTAACTATGGCTACACCTTC. Amino acids: CASSESGARANYGYTF.

The chain links TRBV9 to TRBJ1-5, with D possibly TRBD1 on 6 matching bases. The CDR3 is 13 residues long. V was cut by 4 bases and J by 10 bases, with 15 bases left in between. In germline, CDR1 is SGDLS, CDR2 YYNGEE. CDR3 residues: CASSLDGQFPQHF. CDR3 nucleotides: TGTGCCAGCAGCCTAGACGGACAGTTCCCCCAGCATTTT.

The J gene is TRBJ1-1, the V gene TRBV2; D is undetermined. Per germline, CDR1 SNHLY and CDR2 FYNNEI. The CDR3 is 13 amino acids. V lost 5 bases and J 0 bases, leaving 7 bases between the germline ends. CDR3 DNA: TGTGCCAGCAGTAACACCCTGAACACTGAAGCTTTCTTT. Translation: CASSNTLNTEAFF.

The rearrangement joins TRBV6-4 to TRBJ1-1; D is perhaps TRBD1 (5 bases). In germline, CDR1 is MRHNA, CDR2 SNTAGT. Trimming stripped 3 bases from V and 4 bases from J, with 12 bases between. This CDR3 is 14 amino acids long. This CDR3 is CASSEGDSSTEAFF. CDR3 DNA: TGTGCCAGCAGTGAGGGGGACTCGAGCACTGAAGCTTTCTTT.

The V and J genes are TRBV18 and TRBJ1-1; D gene unclear. The V and J ends lost 5 bases and 0 bases respectively, with 13 bases between them. There are 15 residues in the CDR3. The V gene's germline CDR1 is KGHSH and CDR2 LQKENI. CDR3 in amino acids: CASSRQASMNTEAFF. The CDR3 bases are TGTGCCAGCTCAAGGCAGGCTAGCATGAACACTGAAGCTTTCTTT. Full variable domain (missing parts from reference TRBV18 and TRBJ1-1): NAGVMQNPRHLVRRRGQEARLRCSPMKGHSHVYWYRQLPEEGLKFMVYLQKENIIDESGMPKERFSAEFPKEGPSILRIQQVVRGDSAAYFCASSRQASMNTEAFFGQGTRLTVV.

The rearrangement uses TRBV19 and TRBJ1-1, with D perhaps matching TRBD1 (5 bases). Trimming pared 8 bases from V and 1 base from J, leaving 11 bases between. The CDR3 has 13 amino acids. Germline CDR1 LNHDA, CDR2 SQIVND (reference sequence). This CDR3 is CASGTTANTEAFF. CDR3 in DNA: TGTGCCAGTGGCACGACAGCGAACACTGAAGCTTTCTTT.

V is TRBV2 and J is TRBJ2-3; 11 nucleotides align to TRBD2. V gave up 6 bases and J gave up 2 bases; unmatched junction bases: 10. This CDR3 has 17 amino acids. Germline CDR1 and CDR2: SNHLY and FYNNEI. The CDR3 spells CASRAHQLAGATDTQYF. CDR3 nucleotides: TGTGCCAGCAGGGCTCACCAACTAGCGGGGGCCACAGATACGCAGTATTTT.